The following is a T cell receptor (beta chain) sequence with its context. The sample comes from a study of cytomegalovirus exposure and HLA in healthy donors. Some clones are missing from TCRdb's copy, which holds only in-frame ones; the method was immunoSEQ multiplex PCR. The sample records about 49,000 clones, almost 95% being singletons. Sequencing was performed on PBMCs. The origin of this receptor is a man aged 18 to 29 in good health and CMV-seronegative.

CDR3 residues: CASSDHFGYEQYF. DNA of the CDR3: TGTGCCAGCAGTGACCACTTCGGCTACGAGCAGTACTTC. The genes are TRBV6-1 and TRBJ2-7; D gene uncertain. Trimming stripped 3 bases from V and 3 bases from J, with 9 bases between. CDR3 size: 13 residues. The germline gives CDR1 MNHNS, CDR2 SASEGT.